The 3 T cell receptor beta chains listed next were all sequenced from one sample in a study of T cells after yellow fever vaccination. TCRdb reprocessed the 5' RACE reads with MiXCR, giving one entry per CDR3 protein. The sample contains 150,000 to 200,000 distinct CDR3 sequences, about 11% of which appear only once. Sequencing was performed on CD8+ T cells sorted from PBMCs, taken 15 days after the yellow fever booster vaccination. These receptors originate from a man aged 18 to 30 who received the YFV17D yellow fever vaccine.

The chain combines TRBV7-6 with TRBJ2-7; TRBD2 matches 7 bases. The CDR3 is 17 residues long. The trim removed 5 bases at V and 4 bases at J, leaving 17 bases unmatched. Germline CDR1 and CDR2: SGHVS and FNYEAQ. Here the CDR3 DNA reads TGTGCCAGCAGCCAAAGCCGCGGGGGATCGGGGTTTTACGAGCAGTACTTC. Residues: CASSQSRGGSGFYEQYF.

CDR3 nucleotide sequence: TGTGCCAGTGCTCCGCGACAGGTCAATGAGCAGTTCTTC. Translating gives CASAPRQVNEQFF. V is TRBV19 and J is TRBJ2-1; tentative D call: TRBD1 (6 bases). Germline lookup yields CDR1 LNHDA and CDR2 SQIVND (reference sequence). This CDR3 is 13 amino acids long. V lost 8 bases and J lost 6, with 14 bases in between.

In this sample, this clonotype turned up a few times. This chain connects TRBV20-1 to TRBJ2-7; 10 bases agree with TRBD1. V shed 5 bases, J shed 2 bases, and the junction held 9 bases outside the gene matches. CDR3 length: 15 residues. The germline V gene encodes CDR1 DFQATT and CDR2 SNEGSKA (reference sequence). CDR3 amino acids: CSAAQGTGVTYEQYF. For the CDR3, the DNA is TGCAGTGCTGCCCAAGGGACAGGGGTAACCTACGAGCAGTACTTC.